The T cell receptor (beta chain) described here comes from a study of read filtering for tumor transcriptome and immune sequencing. Study-level information: Transcriptome libraries were built from DNase-treated RNA.

Molecular barcoded adaptors covering alpha/delta and beta/gamma chains were used on about 0.4 ug RNA. TCRdb reprocessed the reads via MiXCR and lists one record per CDR3 protein. The sample includes 93,000 or so distinct CDR3 sequences, about a fifth of them seen just once. Points on this clonotype: Compared with germline, one end of the junction differs, possibly owing to a read error.

The CDR3 totals 15 residues. The germline V gene has CDR1 SGHAT and CDR2 FQNNGV. Sequencing was done on a sample of a population of CD138-negative cells sorted from bone marrow. The chain combines TRBV11-2 with TRBJ2-7, with D unclear. This sequence originates from a donor over 35 with multiple myeloma. The CDR3 sequence: CASSFGVRSSYEQYF. CDR3 DNA: TGTGCCAGCAGCTTCGGCGTCCGTAGCTCCTATGAGCAGTACTTC.